The rows below give T cell receptor beta chains drawn from one sample of a study of T cell responses to AZD1222 COVID-19 vaccine. Clones were sequenced by immunoSEQ multiplex PCR, and TCRdb holds only the in-frame ones, with some missing. The data show more than 100,000 clones, with 85% to 90% seen just once and around 3.5% held by the top ten. Sequenced material: peripheral blood, taken on day 0 of AZD1222 vaccination. The receptor set was obtained from an adult in good health. The CDR3 runs from the conserved cysteine through the conserved F or W. A D gene is named only where the DNA matches it firmly. Where a row states a size, it is once, few, many or the class of an expanded clone; other rows omit it.

D,size,V,length,J,CDR3,DNA
.,.,TRBV20-1,11,TRBJ1-1,CILRLNTEAFF,TGCATACTTAGGTTGAACACTGAAGCTTTCTTT
.,.,TRBV29-1,14,TRBJ1-4,CSVSTGRPGEKLFF,TGCAGCGTTTCTACAGGGAGGCCAGGAGAAAAACTGTTTTTT
.,.,TRBV4-2,15,TRBJ2-7,CASSGRSLSSYEQYF,TGTGCCAGCAGCGGTAGGTCCCTTAGCTCCTACGAGCAGTACTTC
.,once,TRBV5-5,16,TRBJ2-5,CASSLWDAEIKETQYF,TGTGCCAGCAGCTTGTGGGACGCAGAGATAAAAGAGACCCAGTACTTC
.,.,TRBV19,14,TRBJ1-1,CASQPGRGGTEAFF,TGTGCCAGCCAACCCGGACGGGGGGGCACTGAAGCTTTCTTT
.,.,TRBV5-4,15,TRBJ2-2,CASSLSPGATGELFF,TGTGCCAGCAGCTTGAGTCCAGGGGCCACCGGGGAGCTGTTTTTT
.,few,TRBV19,13,TRBJ2-7,CASKPRVGDEQYF,TGTGCCAGTAAGCCCAGGGTAGGGGACGAGCAGTACTTC
.,.,TRBV2,14,TRBJ2-5,CASSEAHGFETQYF,TGTGCCAGCAGTGAAGCGCACGGGTTCGAGACCCAGTACTTC
.,.,TRBV18,15,TRBJ1-5,CASSEGQQTYQPQHF,TGTGCCAGCTCAGAAGGACAGCAGACCTATCAGCCCCAGCATTTT
TRBD1,.,TRBV6-1,15,TRBJ2-7,CASSEAGTGRTEQYF,TGTGCCAGCAGTGAAGCCGGGACAGGCCGGACCGAGCAGTACTTC
TRBD1,.,TRBV6-4,16,TRBJ2-3,CASSDRDRGITDTQYF,TGTGCCAGCAGTGACCGGGACAGGGGGATCACAGATACGCAGTATTTT
.,.,TRBV19,10,TRBJ1-1,CASSGTEAFF,TGTGCCAGTAGTGGTACTGAAGCTTTCTTT
TRBD1,once,TRBV14,15,TRBJ2-3,CASSLTGGATDTQYF,TGTGCCAGCAGTCTTACAGGGGGCGCGACAGATACGCAGTATTTT
TRBD2,.,TRBV7-3,15,TRBJ2-1,CASSSSGGPDNEQFF,TGTGCCAGCAGCTCTAGCGGGGGGCCTGACAATGAGCAGTTCTTC
.,.,TRBV7-9,11,TRBJ2-7,CASANGDEQYF,TGTGCCAGCGCCAATGGGGACGAGCAGTACTTC
.,.,TRBV5-1,15,TRBJ2-7,CASSPGSRITDEQYF,TGCGCCAGCAGCCCTGGGAGCAGGATTACAGACGAGCAGTACTTC
.,.,TRBV5-1,15,TRBJ1-4,CASSPGGGSNEKLFF,TGCGCCAGCAGCCCCGGAGGGGGATCTAATGAAAAACTGTTTTTT
.,.,TRBV19,14,TRBJ1-5,CASSRVYSNQPQHF,TGTGCCAGTAGTCGGGTTTATAGCAATCAGCCCCAGCATTTT
.,.,TRBV27,14,TRBJ1-5,CASSHRDSNQPQHF,TGTGCCAGCAGCCACAGAGACAGCAATCAGCCCCAGCATTTT
.,many,TRBV5-6,17,TRBJ1-2,CASSLGRSQAGGYGYTF,TGTGCCAGCAGCTTGGGGAGGTCACAGGCTGGGGGCTATGGCTACACCTTC
TRBD1,once,TRBV6-5,15,TRBJ1-1,CASRSGTGRNTEAFF,TGTGCCAGCAGGTCCGGGACAGGTCGGAACACTGAAGCTTTCTTT
.,once,TRBV18,15,TRBJ1-4,CASSPRGASNEKLFF,TGTGCCAGCTCACCTCGTGGGGCCTCTAATGAAAAACTGTTTTTT
.,many,TRBV7-2,14,TRBJ1-2,CASSPQRGSYGYTF,TGTGCCAGCAGCCCCCAGAGGGGCAGCTATGGCTACACCTTC
TRBD2,.,TRBV7-3,14,TRBJ2-5,CASSRAGGQRILYF,TGTGCCAGCAGCCGTGCGGGGGGCCAGCGGATCCTGTACTTC
.,.,TRBV5-6,15,TRBJ2-1,CASSLVFWQGHEQFF,TGTGCCAGCAGCTTGGTTTTCTGGCAGGGCCATGAGCAGTTCTTC
TRBD1,.,TRBV29-1,15,TRBJ2-2,CSVEDRGRVTGELFF,TGCAGCGTTGAGGACAGGGGGCGCGTCACCGGGGAGCTGTTTTTT
TRBD2,.,TRBV3-1/TRBV3-2,15,TRBJ2-5,CASSQQRGGQETQYF,TGTGCCAGCAGCCAACAGCGGGGGGGTCAAGAGACCCAGTACTTC
.,.,TRBV7-2,12,TRBJ2-3,CASSLPVDTQYF,TGTGCCAGCAGCTTACCCGTAGATACGCAGTATTTT
.,few,TRBV10-2,15,TRBJ1-1,CASRWEGWGGTEAFF,TGCGCCAGCAGATGGGAAGGGTGGGGTGGCACTGAAGCTTTCTTT
.,.,TRBV4-1,13,TRBJ2-7,CASSQVASYEQYF,TGCGCCAGCAGCCAAGTGGCCTCCTACGAGCAGTACTTC
TRBD1,.,TRBV7-8,17,TRBJ1-3,CASSLPRDRRAGNTIYF,TGTGCCAGCAGCTTACCGAGGGACAGGAGGGCTGGAAACACCATATATTTT
TRBD1,.,TRBV7-9,15,TRBJ2-2,CASSYPRDRAGELFF,TGTGCCAGCAGCTATCCCAGAGACAGGGCCGGGGAGCTGTTTTTT
.,.,TRBV7-9,14,TRBJ1-4,CASSRGGSSEKLFF,TGTGCCAGCAGCCGAGGGGGGAGCAGTGAAAAACTGTTTTTT
.,.,TRBV18,13,TRBJ2-7,CASSPVDSYEQYF,TGTGCCAGCTCACCGGTCGATTCCTACGAGCAGTACTTC
.,few,TRBV3-1/TRBV3-2,11,TRBJ1-1,CASSHLSEAFF,TGTGCCAGCAGCCATCTTTCTGAAGCTTTCTTT
TRBD1,few,TRBV19,17,TRBJ1-2,CASNQGHGQGYVYGYTF,TGTGCCAGTAACCAGGGGCACGGACAGGGATACGTCTATGGCTACACCTTC
TRBD1,.,TRBV29-1,12,TRBJ1-2,CSSRGLDYGYTF,TGCAGCAGCAGGGGGCTGGACTATGGCTACACCTTC
.,.,TRBV15,14,TRBJ2-7,CATSRDRSLYEQYF,TGTGCCACCAGCAGAGATCGCTCACTCTACGAGCAGTACTTC